These 29 T cell receptor beta chains were all obtained from the same sample, sequenced in a study of patients with pleural tuberculosis. TCRdb reprocessed the reads via MiXCR and lists one record per CDR3 protein. The sample records roughly 27,000 distinct CDR3 sequences, over 15% being singletons. Sequencing was carried out using peripheral blood. Every receptor here comes from a human donor with pleural tuberculosis.

This clonotype came up many times. The chain joins TRBV11-2 to TRBJ1-1; D may be TRBD1 (5 bases). This CDR3 spans 14 amino acids. The germline V gene encodes CDR1 SGHAT and CDR2 FQNNGV. V was shortened by 3 bases and J by 2 bases, with 10 bases between the two germline ends. This CDR3 reads CASSLRGGNTEAFF. CDR3 in DNA: TGTGCCAGCAGCTTGAGGGGTGGTAACACTGAAGCTTTCTTT.

This clonotype was picked up many times. The V and J genes are TRBV28 and TRBJ2-3, with a possible D match to TRBD1 (6 bases). With 8 bases removed from V and 2 bases from J, the gap between germline ends came to 17 bases. The CDR3 is 15 residues long. Germline V CDR1 and CDR2: MDHEN, SYDVKM. The CDR3 loop is CASPPGTSNTDTQYF. In DNA, the CDR3 is TGTGCCAGCCCCCCCGGGACAAGTAACACAGATACGCAGTATTTT.

This clonotype was counted a few times. The gene calls are TRBV19 and TRBJ2-1; 11 nucleotides align to TRBD2. CDR3 size: 15 residues. Germline V lookup: CDR1 LNHDA, CDR2 SQIVND (reference sequence). Losses at the gene ends were 1 base for V and 6 bases for J; bases not matched to a gene: 2. In DNA form, the CDR3 reads TGTGCCAGTAGTATAGTTAGCGGGAGGGCCAATGAGCAGTTCTTC. Its protein is CASSIVSGRANEQFF.

This chain connects TRBV28 to TRBJ2-7, with 8 bases identical to TRBD1. This CDR3 is 15 amino acids long. The V and J ends lost 3 bases and 0 bases, in that order; junction bases with no gene match: 4. Germline values: CDR1 MDHEN, CDR2 SYDVKM. CDR3 sequence: CASSLWTGSSYEQYF. The CDR3 DNA reads as TGTGCCAGCAGTTTGTGGACAGGGAGCTCCTACGAGCAGTACTTC.

This clonotype was recorded at least ten times. This chain links TRBV5-4 with TRBJ1-2; tentatively, D is TRBD1 (5 bases). V lost 2 bases and J lost 8, with 13 bases in between. CDR1 SGHNT and CDR2 YYREEE come from the germline V gene (reference sequence). This CDR3 comprises 13 residues. The CDR3, as DNA: TGTGCCAGCAGCTTCGGGACGGACGGAGGCTACACCTTC. This codes for CASSFGTDGGYTF.

Regarding this clonotype: This likely comes from a read error, as the CDR3 has no conserved phenylalanine or tryptophan at its end. The CDR3 DNA reads TGTGCCAGGACAGGGGGCTTGACTGAAGCTTTCCTT. Its protein is CARTGGLTEAFL. This rearrangement joins TRBV14 to TRBJ1-1; TRBD1 matches at 10 bases. Unmatched junction bases numbered 3, after V lost 9 bases and J lost 5 bases. CDR3 length equals 12 residues. Germline loops: CDR1 SGHDN, CDR2 FVKESK.

This clonotype has a count of ten or more. The chain is built from TRBV12-3 or TRBV12-4 and TRBJ2-5, with 9 bases lining up with TRBD2. V was pared by 6 bases and J by 1 base, with 9 bases of the junction left unmatched. CDR3 length: 16 residues. This chain's CDR3 is CASSLTSGFRQETQYF. The CDR3 region has the DNA TGTGCCAGCAGCCTCACTAGCGGGTTCCGCCAAGAGACCCAGTACTTC.

This clonotype was counted many times. One end of the junction is discordant with germline, which a read error may explain. The rearrangement uses TRBV20-1 and TRBJ2-2; either TRBD1 or TRBD2 may fit D (5 bases each). Per germline, CDR1 DFQATT and CDR2 SNEGSKA (reference sequence). The CDR3 totals 15 residues. CDR3 coding DNA: TGCAGTGCCAGAGACGGGACGGCGAACACCGGGGAGCTGTTTTTT. As protein: CSARDGTANTGELFF.

This clonotype was counted ten times or more. The chain combines TRBV20-1 with TRBJ2-7; the D is unclear. Germline CDR1 and CDR2: DFQATT and SNEGSKA (reference sequence). The ends were cut back, 5 bases at V and 4 bases at J, with 12 bases in the middle. The CDR3 is made up of 12 amino acids. The CDR3 loop is CSAPINRYEQYF. CDR3 nucleotides: TGCAGTGCTCCCATCAACCGGTACGAGCAGTACTTC.

This clonotype showed up many times. The chain carries TRBV5-4 and TRBJ1-4; D unclear. Trimming took off 2 bases at V and 0 bases at J, with 2 bases between the two ends. CDR1 and CDR2 from the germline V gene are SGHNT and YYREEE (reference sequence). The CDR3 runs to 13 residues. The CDR3 sequence: CASSLTTNEKLFF. The CDR3 nucleotides read TGTGCCAGCAGCTTAACAACTAATGAAAAACTGTTTTTT.

This clonotype was found many times. J is TRBJ2-7 and V is TRBV28; TRBD1 matches at 7 bases. CDR1 MDHEN and CDR2 SYDVKM come from the germline V gene. The J segment lost 0 bases and the V segment lost 5 bases, leaving 7 bases of the junction unmatched. The length of the CDR3 is 15 residues. The CDR3 sequence: CASSDPGTVSYEQYF. The CDR3 DNA reads as TGTGCCAGCAGTGATCCCGGGACAGTCTCCTACGAGCAGTACTTC.

This clonotype has at least ten counts. The chain couples TRBV24-1 to TRBJ2-5; possible D gene TRBD1, 6 bases. This CDR3 has 13 residues. V shed 1 base and J shed 4 bases, with 6 bases lying between them. Germline V gives CDR1 KGHDR, CDR2 SFDVKD. The CDR3 DNA is TGTGCCACCAGTGATTTAGGGGGAGAGACCCAGTACTTC. It yields the protein CATSDLGGETQYF.

By sample fraction, this clonotype is medium-sized. The V and J genes are TRBV28 and TRBJ1-5, with a possible D match to TRBD1 (6 bases). From germline, CDR1 is MDHEN and CDR2 SYDVKM. The length of the CDR3 is 14 residues. V lost 2 bases and J 6 bases, leaving 11 bases between the germline ends. The CDR3 nucleotides read TGTGCCAGCAGTTTACAACAGGGCGCTCAGCCCCAGCATTTT. Its translation: CASSLQQGAQPQHF.

Relative to its sample, this clonotype is medium-sized. The rearrangement links TRBV27 to TRBJ1-1; D gene uncertain. Trimming removed 5 bases at V and 5 bases at J, with 12 bases between. This CDR3 has 13 amino acids. Germline CDR1 reads MNHEY; CDR2 reads SMNVEV (reference sequence). Here the CDR3 DNA reads TGTGCCAGCAGTCTCAGTGAAGCAACTGAAGCTTTCTTT. This sequence encodes CASSLSEATEAFF.

Ten or more counts support this clonotype. V is TRBV4-2 and J is TRBJ2-1; the D gene is possibly TRBD1 (6 bases). The CDR3 runs 17 residues. In germline, CDR1 is LGHNA, CDR2 YNFKEQ. Trimming shortened V by 3 bases and J by 0 bases, and 15 bases separated the two germline ends. CDR3 amino acids: CASSHPQDSSSYNEQFF. The CDR3 DNA is TGTGCCAGCAGCCACCCCCAGGACAGCAGCTCCTACAATGAGCAGTTCTTC.

This clonotype was seen many times. The rearrangement joins TRBV19 to TRBJ1-5; possible D gene TRBD1, 5 bases. Trimming cost V 6 bases and J 0 bases, with 9 bases left between them. Germline CDR1 reads LNHDA; CDR2 reads SQIVND (reference sequence). The CDR3 is 14 residues long. CDR3 bases: TGTGCCAGTAGGACAGATTATAGCAATCAGCCCCAGCATTTT. Amino acid sequence: CASRTDYSNQPQHF. Supplemented by reference TRBV19 and TRBJ1-5, the full variable domain reads DGGITQSPKYLFRKEGQNVTLSCEQNLNHDAMYWYRQDPGQGLRLIYYSQIVNDFQKGDIAEGYSVSREKKESFPLTVTSAQKNPTAFYLCASRTDYSNQPQHFGDGTRLSIL.

The table lists this clonotype with many counts. This rearrangement joins TRBV18 to TRBJ2-3, with D unclear. Trimming stripped 3 bases from V and 2 bases from J, with 6 bases between. The CDR3 contains 13 residues. Germline loops: CDR1 KGHSH, CDR2 LQKENI. CDR3 DNA sequence: TGTGCCAGCTCACCCTATTTCACAGATACGCAGTATTTT. This codes for CASSPYFTDTQYF. The full variable domain, with the rest looked up from reference TRBV18 and TRBJ2-3, is NAGVMQNPRHLVRRRGQEARLRCSPMKGHSHVYWYRQLPEEGLKFMVYLQKENIIDESGMPKERFSAEFPKEGPSILRIQQVVRGDSAAYFCASSPYFTDTQYFGPGTRLTVL.

This clonotype was detected many times. This could be a read error, since a much larger clone is one nucleotide away. This chain joins TRBV20-1 and TRBJ1-6; D possibly corresponds to TRBD1 (6 bases). Trimming took off 3 bases at V and 10 bases at J, with 13 bases between the two ends. CDR1 is DFQATT, CDR2 SNEGSKA, per germline (reference sequence). This CDR3 is built from 13 residues. CDR3 sequence: CSASGRGNSPLHF. The CDR3 region has the DNA TGCAGTGCTAGCGGCAGGGGAAACTCACCCCTCCACTTT.

This clonotype ranks as medium-sized. V and J are TRBV4-1 and TRBJ1-1; D gene uncertain. The V gene's germline CDR1 is MGHRA and CDR2 YSYEKL. The CDR3 is 16 residues long. V was clipped by 0 bases and J by 4 bases, with 15 bases between them. In nucleotides, the CDR3 is TGCGCCAGCAGCCAAGAAGCGGGGATTGGCGGCACTGAAGCTTTCTTT. Its translation: CASSQEAGIGGTEAFF.

This clonotype has at least ten counts. The chain links TRBV2 to TRBJ2-6; D call uncertain. The V gene's germline CDR1 is SNHLY and CDR2 FYNNEI. The CDR3 loop spans 14 amino acids. V lost 5 bases, J lost 4 bases, and 9 bases lay in between. The CDR3 protein is CASSKRSGANVLTF. As DNA, the CDR3 is TGTGCCAGCAGTAAGAGATCCGGGGCCAACGTCCTGACTTTC.

This clonotype was picked up many times. A much bigger clone sits one base away, suggesting this may be a read error. Written as DNA, the CDR3 is TGTGCCAGCAGGAATGGCTACGCCTTC. As protein: CASRNGYAF. V is TRBV6-1 and J is TRBJ1-2; D gene ambiguous. The length of the CDR3 is 9 residues. Per the germline V gene, CDR1 is MNHNS and CDR2 is SASEGT.

V is TRBV28 and J is TRBJ1-3; D gene uncertain. V was clipped by 3 bases and J by 9 bases, with 9 bases between them. CDR1 is MDHEN, CDR2 SYDVKM, per germline. This CDR3 comprises 12 residues. Written as DNA, the CDR3 is TGTGCCAGCAGTTTTCCCGGTGGCACCATATATTTT. Residues: CASSFPGGTIYF.

In this sample, this clonotype turned up many times. The chain recombines TRBV2 with TRBJ1-2; perhaps TRBD1 as D (5 bases). This CDR3 has 13 amino acids. The germline V gene has CDR1 SNHLY and CDR2 FYNNEI. V lost 4 bases to trimming and J lost 5 bases, with 11 bases between them. CDR3 sequence reads: CASSGRREYGYTF. CDR3 sequence (DNA): TGTGCCAGCAGTGGTCGCAGGGAATATGGCTACACCTTC.

This clonotype appeared many times. The V gene is TRBV6-2 or TRBV6-3, the J gene TRBJ2-3, with 13 bases fitting TRBD2. Germline CDR1 is MNHEY and CDR2 is SVGEGT. This CDR3 contains 17 residues. Trimming removed 6 bases from V and 1 base from J; junction bases left unmatched: 7. The CDR3 coding sequence is TGTGCCAGCAGACCCACTAGCGGGAGGGGGGGCACAGATACGCAGTATTTT. It encodes CASRPTSGRGGTDTQYF.

This clonotype appeared many times. The DNA of the CDR3 is TGTGCCAGCACCACACAGACAGGGGTCGGCTACACCTTC. It is translated as CASTTQTGVGYTF. This chain joins TRBV6-1 and TRBJ1-2, with TRBD1 matching 8 bases. V shed 7 bases and J 8 bases; nucleotides not matched to a gene: 9. This CDR3 spans 13 amino acids. The V gene's germline CDR1 is MNHNS and CDR2 SASEGT.

This clonotype was counted ten times or more. The chain combines TRBV19 with TRBJ1-1, with 9 positions matching TRBD1. The V gene end was trimmed by 3 bases and the J gene end by 2 bases; junction bases not matched to a gene: 13. Germline-derived CDR1 and CDR2 are LNHDA and SQIVND (reference sequence). The CDR3 consists of 18 residues. CDR3 sequence: CASSIGPGQGKSNTEAFF. CDR3 nucleotide sequence: TGTGCCAGTAGTATCGGACCCGGACAGGGGAAGAGCAACACTGAAGCTTTCTTT.

This clonotype has at least ten counts. The V gene is TRBV18, the J gene TRBJ2-3; 10 bases map to TRBD2. CDR1 KGHSH and CDR2 LQKENI come from the germline V gene. The CDR3 is 15 residues long. Trimming removed 4 bases from V and 1 base from J; junction bases left unmatched: 2. This CDR3 reads CASSRLAGGTDTQYF. In DNA, the CDR3 is TGTGCCAGCTCACGCCTAGCGGGAGGCACAGATACGCAGTATTTT.

This sequence joins TRBV29-1 and TRBJ1-5; D uncertain. This CDR3 spans 13 amino acids. The germline CDR1 and CDR2 sequences are SQVTM and ANQGSEA. Trimming stripped 7 bases from V and 2 bases from J, with 12 bases between. CDR3 nucleotides: TGCAGCGCCCAAGGCCCCCGCAATCAGCCCCAGCATTTT. Translating gives CSAQGPRNQPQHF.

By sample share, this clonotype is medium-sized. This rearrangement joins TRBV4-3 to TRBJ2-7; TRBD2 is a possible D gene (5 bases). This CDR3 has 15 amino acids. Germline CDR1 LGHNA, CDR2 YSLEER. V was pared by 0 bases and J by 3 bases, with 12 bases between. CDR3 in DNA: TGCGCCAGCAGCCAAGAAGACGGGGTAAACTACGAGCAGTACTTC. Residues: CASSQEDGVNYEQYF.